The clone carrying this TCR beta chain has at least ten counts. Its antigen remains unknown. For TCRbeta, the library was prepared with unique molecular identifiers. TCRdb called the PCR reads again in MiXCR, with one record for every CDR3 protein. In the table there are roughly 100,000 distinct CDR3 sequences, about 5.6% of which are singletons. This sample was included in a study of T-cell reconstitution after alpha-beta-depleted transplantation in children. Study observations and caveats: Several patients had high TCRbeta diversity at day 60; it came from surviving recipient T cells and thymic progenitors. Several hundred rapidly expanded clones from non-depleted graft cells reportedly supplied alpha-beta T cells about two months post-transplant. A year had passed since transplant, and T-cell counts and diversity by then came mostly from newly produced T cells.

The sample was PBMCs, mostly from graft donor cells, taken 60 days after TCRalphabeta/CD19-depleted stem cell transplant. This TCR derives from a female patient under 10 years old who had a stem cell transplant for Fanconi anemia, so the T cells may come from the graft donor.

The CDR3 protein is CASSLGGQEYNEQFF. The CDR3 nucleotides are TGTGCCAGCAGCTTAGGGGGACAGGAGTACAATGAGCAGTTCTTC. The V and J genes are TRBV7-6 and TRBJ2-1; 8 bases fit TRBD1. Germline V gene lookup returns CDR1 SGHVS and CDR2 FNYEAQ. The J segment lost 4 bases and the V segment lost 1 base, leaving 3 bases of the junction unmatched. The CDR3 contains 15 residues.